This TCR beta chain originates from a study of blood T cell repertoires in COVID-19. The wider study: There were acute and convalescent COVID-19 samples, and they came from the United States, Italy and Spain.

Germline CDR1 is MNHEY and CDR2 is SMNVEV (reference sequence). The ends were cut back, 5 bases at V and 8 bases at J, with 9 bases in the middle. The CDR3 runs to 12 residues. Method: immunoSEQ multiplex PCR; TCRdb's copy keeps in-frame clones and lacks some. The sample includes a few hundred thousand clones, 88% of them seen just once. Assignments of participants to cohorts depended upon their own reported clinical history. V and J are TRBV27 and TRBJ1-4; tentative D call: TRBD1 (6 bases). Material: PBMCs or T cells enriched from blood (not recorded which). This receptor was taken from a woman aged 25-40 years who had been exposed to COVID-19. The CDR3 is CASSRGAEKLFF. CDR3 nucleotide sequence: TGTGCCAGCAGTCGGGGGGCGGAAAAACTGTTTTTT.